What follows describes a single T cell receptor (beta chain). This clone was recorded once. The antigen it recognizes is unknown. Base qualities were left out, and no much larger clone turns up one base away. Participants in the prospective study were aged about 18 to 89 years, lived in some 24 United States geographic areas, and enrolled through a virtual design. Cohort assignment in the prospective study relied on participant-reported clinical history from a screening survey and a study questionnaire. A participant counted as exposed if, within 2 weeks of entering the study, that participant had been in contact with someone who had a PCR-confirmed or clinician-diagnosed COVID-19 case. Mobile phlebotomists in the prospective study collected whole blood, serum and a nasopharyngeal or oropharyngeal swab from every participant. Additional blood draws and questionnaires over an approximately 2-month period could optionally be provided by prospective study participants. Before DNA extraction, prospective study blood samples were shipped either frozen or at room temperature.

The immunoSEQ Assay, a bias-controlled multiplex PCR, was used to amplify TCRbeta CDR3 regions from genomic DNA. The original methods were these. Nucleated cell counts per sample were estimated from amplification of reference gene primers within the assay. To quantify the absolute abundance of each unique TCRbeta CDR3 rearrangement, sequence reads were collapsed and filtered. For each sample, productive Simpson clonality was calculated by taking the square root of Simpson's diversity index across productive rearrangements. TCRdb took this table from immuneACCESS and kept in-frame rearrangements with V and J called. Such tables lack part of the clones; where checked against another copy, unresolved V genes explain under half of the gap, and the rest is unexplained. V and J calls and clone size follow that table, whereas D and trimming were derived from the DNA. The sample records a few hundred thousand clones, approximately 91% of which are singletons. Approximately 0.97% of the sample belongs to the ten largest clones.

The sample originates from a study of blood T cell repertoires in COVID-19 (TCRdb year 2020). Background on the whole study: Samples covering the acute and convalescent phases of COVID-19 were provided by collaborators in the United States, Italy and Spain. Subjects who had been exposed to COVID-19, were actively infected with it, or had recovered from it provided the deeply sampled blood TCRbeta repertoires that made up the dataset. HLA class I and class II types, where available, came from metadata supplied by the sample provider rather than from assay-based typing. The repertoires were made available in a free public database intended to serve as a resource for research on the immune response to SARS-CoV-2. The material from the prospective study consisted of cDNA or gDNA derived from T cells, B-cell-depleted T cells, or PBMCs. Samples were obtained from the ongoing ImmuneRACE study (first 160 participants) and from about 1,300 subjects provided by 6 global collaborators. A de-identified subject ID, COVID-19 status, age in years and sex were almost always included in the sample metadata. Summary of the overall study and its limitations: How much clinical and demographic metadata was included differed by source and by participant, and the metadata was provided uncurated.

Sequenced material: PBMCs or T cells enriched from blood (not recorded which). This receptor was taken from a woman in her 30s who had been exposed to COVID-19.

The CDR3 corresponds to CASSLPGDRRSTDTQYF. The bases are TGTGCCAGCTCACTCCCCGGGGACAGGCGGAGCACAGATACGCAGTATTTT. This receptor chain uses TRBV18 and TRBJ2-3, and 8 junction bases match TRBD1. From the germline V gene, CDR1 is KGHSH and CDR2 is LQKENI. Here V drops 4 bases and J drops 0 bases, and the junction holds 9 bases not matched to any gene. The CDR3 sequence holds 17 residues, the cysteine and phenylalanine included. The read is trimmed to its CDR3 DNA, 51 bases read in frame from base 1.